This entry is about one T cell receptor beta chain. Its matching antigen is unknown. The data originate from a study of T cells in localized non-small cell lung cancer. Regarding the study as a whole: The study detected a median around 50 of the top 100 tumor clones in adjacent lung. Tumor showed lower T cell clonality than uninvolved adjacent lung, where it was highest. Sequencing was restricted to one tumor region; therefore, heterogeneity remains possible.

Trimming pared 3 bases from V and 3 bases from J, leaving 11 bases between. CDR1 WSHSY and CDR2 SAAADI come from the germline V gene. This CDR3 spans 15 amino acids. According to the study, adjacent lung free of atypia was obtained at least 2 cm from the tumor margin. Sequenced by immunoSEQ multiplex PCR; TCRdb stores in-frame clones only, minus some. The sample lists roughly 2,400 clones; 24% were seen once. The V and J genes are TRBV10-2 and TRBJ1-4, with D possibly being TRBD1 (5 bases). The TCR comes from a female donor with stage II lung adenocarcinoma. This specimen was normal lung tissue next to the tumor, taken before any cancer treatment. In nucleotides, the CDR3 is TGCGCCAGCAGTGAAAAGGACACCTCTAATGAAAAACTGTTTTTT. Translation gives CASSEKDTSNEKLFF.